The clone carrying this T cell receptor (beta chain) was seen a handful of times. Its antigen is unidentified. These data originate in a study of cytomegalovirus exposure and HLA in healthy donors. General study findings and limits: With later analysis, a missense DCLRE1C variant became linked to TCR beta V- and J-gene trimming. For cytomegalovirus status, the classifier reportedly gave diagnoses with high specificity and sensitivity. The study labeled under 200 TCR beta chains cytomegalovirus-associated.

Germline V gene sequence: CDR1 MGHRA, CDR2 YSYEKL. The V gene lost 1 base and the J gene lost 0 bases, with 9 bases spanning the gap. This CDR3 is built from 15 residues. In the PCR, 60 Vbeta and 13 Jbeta primers were used. In the original processing: Later work found roughly 80 million unique TCR beta chains, with 9.5 million to 12 million shared. Only in-frame clones appear in the TCRdb table, and some are missing; sequencing was by immunoSEQ multiplex PCR. V and J calls plus clone size are reproduced from that table; the DNA served to infer D and trimming. The sample has tens of thousands of clones; 60% to 70% are singletons.

Specimen: PBMCs. The gene calls are TRBV4-1 and TRBJ1-1; D not certain. This TCR came from a woman aged 25 to 39 in good health and CMV-seronegative. In DNA, the CDR3 is TGCGCCAGCAGCCAAGTGGCCGATTTGAACACTGAAGCTTTCTTT. Protein: CASSQVADLNTEAFF.